The 6 T cell receptor beta chains below come from one sample, sequenced in a study of blood T cell repertoires in COVID-19. Sequencing used immunoSEQ multiplex PCR; TCRdb keeps in-frame clones, though not all of them. The table has over 200,000 clones, 75% to 90% seen once. The sequenced material came from PBMCs or T cells enriched from blood (not recorded which). These receptors were obtained from a woman aged 50 to 60 who had recovered from COVID-19.

In this sample, this clone turned up once. The chain uses TRBV10-1 and TRBJ2-1, with D maybe TRBD2 (6 bases). The ends were cut back, 4 bases at V and 2 bases at J, with 18 bases in the middle. Germline CDR1 reads WNHNN; CDR2 reads SYGVQD (reference sequence). There are 17 residues in the CDR3. CDR3 sequence reads: CASSALVAGPPYNEQFF. For the CDR3, the DNA is TGCGCCAGCAGTGCATTGGTGGCGGGACCACCCTACAATGAGCAGTTCTTC.

The chain carries TRBV19 and TRBJ2-1; tentative D call: TRBD2 (5 bases). The CDR3 loop spans 15 amino acids. The V gene lost 2 bases and the J gene lost 5 bases, with 13 bases spanning the gap. Germline CDR1 LNHDA, CDR2 SQIVND (reference sequence). The CDR3 nucleotides are TGTGCCAGTAGTATAAGCGGTTCCGGACACAATGAGCAGTTCTTC. Amino acids: CASSISGSGHNEQFF.

The J gene is TRBJ2-7, the V gene TRBV9; D is perhaps TRBD1 (5 bases). CDR1 and CDR2 from the germline V gene are SGDLS and YYNGEE. Trimming took off 0 bases at V and 5 bases at J, with 12 bases between the two ends. This CDR3 has 14 residues. The CDR3 reads CASSVDLRGHEQYF. DNA for the CDR3: TGTGCCAGCAGCGTAGATCTAAGGGGCCACGAGCAGTACTTC. Supplemented by reference TRBV9 and TRBJ2-7, the full variable domain reads DSGVTQTPKHLITATGQRVTLRCSPRSGDLSVYWYQQSLDQGLQFLIQYYNGEERAKGNILERFSAQQFPDLHSELNLSSLELGDSALYFCASSVDLRGHEQYFGPGTRLTVT.

V is TRBV30 and J is TRBJ2-7, with D tentatively TRBD1 (5 bases). The length of the CDR3 is 15 residues. Germline CDR1 and CDR2: GTSNPN and SVGIG (reference sequence). V was pared by 2 bases and J by 0 bases, with 14 bases between. The chain's CDR3 is CAWSKLGQSSYEQYF. CDR3 sequence (DNA): TGTGCCTGGAGTAAGTTAGGACAAAGCTCCTACGAGCAGTACTTC.

V is TRBV7-2 and J is TRBJ1-2, with a tentative D call TRBD1 (5 bases). This CDR3 has 14 amino acids. Germline V lookup: CDR1 SGHTA, CDR2 FQGNSA. Between the trimmed V and J ends, which lost 3 bases and 6 bases, there was a span of 14 bases. CDR3 coding DNA: TGTGCCAGCAGCTTGAAGGGGAAAGGCGATGGCTACACCTTC. Protein: CASSLKGKGDGYTF.

The DNA of the CDR3 is TGCGCCAGCAGCTACCCTTCACAGGGGGTTGAAAAACTGTTTTTT. Amino acids: CASSYPSQGVEKLFF. The V gene is TRBV5-1, the J gene TRBJ1-4; 8 positions match TRBD1. The CDR3 is 15 amino acids. The V and J ends lost 3 bases and 7 bases, in that order; junction bases with no gene match: 8. Germline lookup yields CDR1 SGHRS and CDR2 YFSETQ.